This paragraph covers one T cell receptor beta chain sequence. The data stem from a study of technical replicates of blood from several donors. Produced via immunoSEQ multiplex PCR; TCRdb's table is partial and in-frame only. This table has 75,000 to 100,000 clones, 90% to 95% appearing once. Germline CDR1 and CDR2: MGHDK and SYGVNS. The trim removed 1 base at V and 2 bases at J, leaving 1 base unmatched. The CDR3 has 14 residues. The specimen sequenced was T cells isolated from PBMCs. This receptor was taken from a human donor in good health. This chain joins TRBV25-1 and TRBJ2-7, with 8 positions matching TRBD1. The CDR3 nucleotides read TGTGCCAGCAGTGAATGGGACAGGCCCTACGAGCAGTACTTC. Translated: CASSEWDRPYEQYF.